The sequence of this T cell receptor beta chain was determined in a study of blood T cell repertoires in COVID-19. Across the study: Some COVID-19 samples were acute and others convalescent; all came from the United States, Italy and Spain.

Assay: immunoSEQ multiplex PCR; the TCRdb copy retains only in-frame clones and omits some. The sample consists of 200,000 to 300,000 clones, 88% of them appearing once. Sequenced: peripheral blood. This receptor was taken from a woman aged 30 to 39 with acute or convalescent COVID-19.

The CDR3 bases are TGTGCCAGCAGTGACCCGGGACAGGGGGAGTATGGCTACACCTTC. Translation gives CASSDPGQGEYGYTF. The chain couples TRBV2 to TRBJ1-2; 11 nucleotides line up with TRBD1. The length of the CDR3 is 15 residues. V shed 3 bases, J shed 5 bases, and the junction held 5 bases outside the gene matches. Per the germline V gene, CDR1 is SNHLY and CDR2 is FYNNEI.